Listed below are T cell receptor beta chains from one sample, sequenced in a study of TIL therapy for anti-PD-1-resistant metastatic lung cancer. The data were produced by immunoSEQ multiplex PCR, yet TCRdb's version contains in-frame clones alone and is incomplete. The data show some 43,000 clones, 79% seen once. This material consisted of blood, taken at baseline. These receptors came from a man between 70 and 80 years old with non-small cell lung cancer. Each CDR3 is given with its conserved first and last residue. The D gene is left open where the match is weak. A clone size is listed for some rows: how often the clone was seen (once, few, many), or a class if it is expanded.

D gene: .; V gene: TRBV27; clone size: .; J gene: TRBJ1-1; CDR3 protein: CASSLSGQTEAFF; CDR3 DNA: TGTGCCAGCAGTTTATCTGGACAAACTGAAGCTTTCTTT
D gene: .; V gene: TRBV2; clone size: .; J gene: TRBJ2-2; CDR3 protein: CASHPKTGATGELFF; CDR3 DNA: TGTGCCAGTCACCCTAAGACAGGAGCCACCGGGGAGCTGTTTTTT
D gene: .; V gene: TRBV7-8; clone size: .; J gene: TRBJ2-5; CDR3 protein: CASSFSGLETQYF; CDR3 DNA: TGTGCCAGCAGCTTTTCAGGGCTAGAGACCCAGTACTTC
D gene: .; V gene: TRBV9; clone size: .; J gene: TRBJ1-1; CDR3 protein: CASSVEDSWNTEAFF; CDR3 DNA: TGTGCCAGCAGCGTAGAAGACAGTTGGAACACTGAAGCTTTCTTT
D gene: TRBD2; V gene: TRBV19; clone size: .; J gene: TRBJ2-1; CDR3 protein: CASEGSGRYNEQFF; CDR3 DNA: TGTGCCAGTGAGGGTAGCGGGAGGTACAATGAGCAGTTCTTC
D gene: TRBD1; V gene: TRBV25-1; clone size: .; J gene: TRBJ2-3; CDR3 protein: CASARPGQGRDTQYF; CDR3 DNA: TGTGCCAGCGCCAGACCGGGACAGGGGCGGGATACGCAGTATTTT
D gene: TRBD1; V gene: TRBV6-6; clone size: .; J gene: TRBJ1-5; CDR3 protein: CASSSNTGVTQPQHF; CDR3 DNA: TGTGCCAGCAGTTCAAATACAGGGGTAACTCAGCCCCAGCATTTT
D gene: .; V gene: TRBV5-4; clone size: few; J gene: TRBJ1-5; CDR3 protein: CASSSVGQPQHF; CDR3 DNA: TGTGCCAGCAGCTCCGTTGGACAGCCCCAGCATTTT
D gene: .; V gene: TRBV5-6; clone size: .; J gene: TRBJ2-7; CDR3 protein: CASSLAGVYEQYF; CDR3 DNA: TGTGCCAGCAGCTTGGCAGGGGTATACGAGCAGTACTTC
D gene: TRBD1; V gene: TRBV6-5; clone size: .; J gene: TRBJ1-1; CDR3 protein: CASSPEDRGNTEAFF; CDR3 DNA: TGTGCCAGCAGTCCCGAGGACAGGGGGAACACTGAAGCTTTCTTT
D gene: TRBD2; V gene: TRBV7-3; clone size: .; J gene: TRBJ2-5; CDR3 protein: CASSRGVLETQYF; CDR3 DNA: TGTGCCAGCAGCCGGGGGGTATTAGAGACCCAGTACTTC
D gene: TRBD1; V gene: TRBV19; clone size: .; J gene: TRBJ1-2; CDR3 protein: CASSWDRSYGYTF; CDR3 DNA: TGTGCCAGTAGTTGGGACAGGTCCTATGGCTACACCTTC
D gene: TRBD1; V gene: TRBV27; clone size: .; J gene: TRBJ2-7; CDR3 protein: CASRPSGQGSGEQYF; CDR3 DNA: TGTGCCAGCAGACCCTCGGGACAGGGCTCCGGCGAGCAGTACTTC
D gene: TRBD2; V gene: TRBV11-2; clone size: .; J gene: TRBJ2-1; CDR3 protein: CASSLAGVRNEQFF; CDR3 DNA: TGTGCCAGCAGTCTAGCGGGAGTTCGTAATGAGCAGTTCTTC
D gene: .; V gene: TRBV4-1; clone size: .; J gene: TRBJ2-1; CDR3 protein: CASSQDRGEQFF; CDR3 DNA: TGCGCCAGCAGCCAAGATAGGGGTGAGCAGTTCTTC
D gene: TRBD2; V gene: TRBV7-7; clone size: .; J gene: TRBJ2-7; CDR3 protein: CASSLAVRGRASSYEQYF; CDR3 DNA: TGTGCTAGCAGCTTAGCGGTACGCGGGAGGGCCTCGTCCTACGAGCAGTACTTC
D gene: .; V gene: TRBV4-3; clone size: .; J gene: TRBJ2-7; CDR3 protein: CASSQDYGPSFYEQYF; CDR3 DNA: TGCGCCAGCAGCCAAGATTACGGACCGAGTTTTTACGAGCAGTACTTC
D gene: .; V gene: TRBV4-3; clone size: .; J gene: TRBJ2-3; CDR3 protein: CASSQDQQGRDTQYF; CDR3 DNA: TGCGCCAGCAGCCAAGATCAACAGGGTAGGGATACGCAGTATTTT
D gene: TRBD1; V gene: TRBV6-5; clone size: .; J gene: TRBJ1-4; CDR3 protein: CASSLGRGRSNEKLFF; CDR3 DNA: TGTGCCAGCAGTTTGGGGAGGGGGCGATCTAATGAAAAACTGTTTTTT
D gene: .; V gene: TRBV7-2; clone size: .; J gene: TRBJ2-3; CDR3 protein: CASSLGYRGTDTQYF; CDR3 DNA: TGTGCCAGCAGCTTAGGGTACAGGGGCACAGATACGCAGTATTTT
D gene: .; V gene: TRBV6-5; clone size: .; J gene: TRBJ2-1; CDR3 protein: CASIWLNEQFF; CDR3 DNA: TGTGCCAGCATATGGTTGAATGAGCAGTTCTTC
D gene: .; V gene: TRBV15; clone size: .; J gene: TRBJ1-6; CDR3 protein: CATSRVRTDNSPLHF; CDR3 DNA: TGTGCCACCAGCAGAGTAAGGACAGATAATTCACCCCTCCACTTT
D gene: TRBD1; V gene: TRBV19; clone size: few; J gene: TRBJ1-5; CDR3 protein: CASSIRTGNQPQHF; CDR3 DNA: TGTGCCAGTAGTATTCGGACAGGGAATCAGCCCCAGCATTTT
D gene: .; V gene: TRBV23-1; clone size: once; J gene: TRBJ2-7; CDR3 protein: CASRFPYEQYF; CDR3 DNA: TGCGCCAGTAGATTCCCCTACGAGCAGTACTTC
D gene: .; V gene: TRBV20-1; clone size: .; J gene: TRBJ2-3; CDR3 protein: CSAIKTDTQYF; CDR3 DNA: TGCAGTGCTATAAAAACAGATACGCAGTATTTT
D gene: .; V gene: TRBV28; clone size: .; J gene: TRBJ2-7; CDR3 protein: CASSPRGRPTYEQYF; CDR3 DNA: TGTGCCAGCAGCCCCCGGGGCAGGCCTACCTACGAGCAGTACTTC
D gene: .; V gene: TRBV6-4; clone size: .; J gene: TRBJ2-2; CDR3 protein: CASSAREDTGELFF; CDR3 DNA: TGTGCCAGCAGTGCACGGGAAGACACCGGGGAGCTGTTTTTT
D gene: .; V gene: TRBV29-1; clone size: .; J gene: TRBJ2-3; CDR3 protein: CSVCWGMGTDTQYF; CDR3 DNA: TGCAGCGTTTGCTGGGGGATGGGCACAGATACGCAGTATTTT
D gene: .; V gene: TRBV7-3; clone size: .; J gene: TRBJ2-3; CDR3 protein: CASSLSTTDTQYF; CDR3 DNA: TGTGCCAGCAGCTTAAGTACCACAGATACGCAGTATTTT
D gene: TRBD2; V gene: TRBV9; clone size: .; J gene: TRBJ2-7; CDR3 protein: CASSVASGKGPRHEQYF; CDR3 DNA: TGTGCCAGCAGCGTAGCCAGCGGGAAGGGGCCAAGGCACGAGCAGTACTTC
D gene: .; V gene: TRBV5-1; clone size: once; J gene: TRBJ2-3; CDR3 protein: CASAGASSYTSTDTQYF; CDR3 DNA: TGCGCCAGCGCAGGGGCCTCTTCCTACACTAGCACAGATACGCAGTATTTT
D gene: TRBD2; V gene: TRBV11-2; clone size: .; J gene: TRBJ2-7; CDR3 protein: CASSPGLAYEQYF; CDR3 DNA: TGTGCCAGCAGCCCAGGACTAGCCTACGAGCAGTACTTC
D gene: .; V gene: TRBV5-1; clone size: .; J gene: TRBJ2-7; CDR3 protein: CASSQGDHSYEQYF; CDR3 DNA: TGCGCCAGCAGTCAAGGGGACCACTCCTACGAGCAGTACTTC
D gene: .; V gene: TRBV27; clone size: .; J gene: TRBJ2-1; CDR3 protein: CASRGSNSYNEQFF; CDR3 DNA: TGTGCCAGCAGGGGGTCTAACTCCTACAATGAGCAGTTCTTC
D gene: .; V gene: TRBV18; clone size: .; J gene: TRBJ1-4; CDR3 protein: CASSPQGRHEKLFF; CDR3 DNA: TGTGCCAGCTCGCCCCAGGGGCGTCATGAAAAACTGTTTTTT
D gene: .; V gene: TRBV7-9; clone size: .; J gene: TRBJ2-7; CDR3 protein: CASSLVRSTTTYEQYF; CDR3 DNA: TGTGCCAGCAGCTTAGTACGGTCCACAACTACCTACGAGCAGTACTTC
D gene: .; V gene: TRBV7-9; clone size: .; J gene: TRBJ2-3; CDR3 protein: CASSLGPSDTQYF; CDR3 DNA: TGTGCCAGCAGCTTAGGGCCCTCAGATACGCAGTATTTT
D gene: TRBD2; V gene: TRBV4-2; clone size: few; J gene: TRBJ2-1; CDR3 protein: CASSQESGGSPNEQFF; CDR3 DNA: TGTGCCAGCAGCCAAGAGTCCGGCGGGAGTCCTAATGAGCAGTTCTTC
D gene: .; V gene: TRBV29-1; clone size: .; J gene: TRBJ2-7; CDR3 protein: CSVRGGQAGSNEQYF; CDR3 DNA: TGCAGCGTCAGGGGGGGACAGGCGGGCAGCAACGAGCAGTACTTC
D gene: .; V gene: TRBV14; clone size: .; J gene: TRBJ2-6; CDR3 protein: CASRGFSDGANVLTF; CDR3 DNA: TGTGCCAGCAGGGGTTTCTCCGATGGGGCCAACGTCCTGACTTTC
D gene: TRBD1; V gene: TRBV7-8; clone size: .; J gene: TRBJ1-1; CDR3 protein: CASSLAQGAAMNTEAFF; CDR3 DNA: TGTGCCAGCAGCTTAGCACAGGGGGCTGCTATGAACACTGAAGCTTTCTTT